The T cell receptor (beta chain) described here comes from a study of regulatory T cells in long-lasting Graves disease. The CDR3 length is 13 residues. Germline V gene lookup returns CDR1 SGHTA and CDR2 FQGTGA. V gave up 1 base and J gave up 6 bases, with 10 bases separating them. This clonotype was observed at least ten times. Its cognate antigen is unknown. General study findings and limits: Persistent Graves' patients showed less TCR diversity than newly diagnosed ones.

Construction of TCR beta libraries relied on iRepertoire HTBI primers and on Arm-PCR targeting CDR3 regions. TCRdb fed the multiplex PCR reads into MiXCR, producing one record per CDR3 protein. The data show about 330,000 distinct CDR3 sequences, with 15% to 20% seen just once and about 19% held by the top ten. The time point was: newly diagnosed GD, antithyroid drugs for less than 3 months. RNA extracted from PBMCs served as the sequencing template. The sample was also reused in another study, on T cells in Graves' hyperthyroidism and ophthalmopathy. This second study notes: Absent ophthalmopathy progression within 18 months defined stable Graves' hyperthyroidism. A set of HTBI primers served as the primers for a first-round RT-PCR of the TCR CDR3. Blood also held most thyroid clonotypes expanded beyond 0.001.

Sequenced material: peripheral blood mononuclear cells (PBMCs), taken at new diagnosis, from a patient treated with antithyroid drugs. This receptor was identified in a woman aged 18-29 years with Graves disease. The rearrangement links TRBV7-3 to TRBJ2-7; D is perhaps TRBD1 (5 bases). CDR3 in amino acids: CASSLRRTSEQYF. In nucleotides, the CDR3 is TGTGCCAGCAGCTTAAGGCGGACAAGCGAGCAGTACTTC.